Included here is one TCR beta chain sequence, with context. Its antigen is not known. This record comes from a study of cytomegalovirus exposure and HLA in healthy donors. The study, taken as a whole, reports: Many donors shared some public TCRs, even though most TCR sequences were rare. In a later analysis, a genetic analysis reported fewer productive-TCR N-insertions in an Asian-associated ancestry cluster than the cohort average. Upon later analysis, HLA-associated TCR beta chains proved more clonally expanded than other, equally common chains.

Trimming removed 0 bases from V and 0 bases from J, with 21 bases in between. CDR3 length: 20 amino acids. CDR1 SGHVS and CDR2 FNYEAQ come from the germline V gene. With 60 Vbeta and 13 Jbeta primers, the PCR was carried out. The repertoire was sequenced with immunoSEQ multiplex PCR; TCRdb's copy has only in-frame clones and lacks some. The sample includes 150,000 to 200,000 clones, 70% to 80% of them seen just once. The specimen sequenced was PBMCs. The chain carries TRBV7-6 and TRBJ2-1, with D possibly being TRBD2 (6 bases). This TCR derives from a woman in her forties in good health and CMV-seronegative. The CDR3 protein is CASSLALWDSPVSSYNEQFF. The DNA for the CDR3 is TGTGCCAGCAGCTTAGCGCTATGGGACTCCCCCGTGAGCTCCTACAATGAGCAGTTCTTC.